This T cell receptor (beta chain) was sequenced in a study of Ad26.COV2.S vaccination and SARS-CoV-2 variants. Notes on the study in general: Post-vaccination breadth of spike-specific CD8+ and CD4+ T cell responses was reportedly substantial. While placebo recipients had lower spike-specific TCR breadth, vaccine recipients had more. Vaccine and placebo groups showed comparable non-spike TCR breadth. Possibly, TCR breadth and depth analyses underestimated total T cell responses.

As for this clone: Its target is not known.

Germline values: CDR1 SQVTM, CDR2 ANQGSEA. The CDR3 extends over 13 amino acids. Deletions cut 5 bases from V and 0 bases from J, with 5 bases between. Sequenced by immunoSEQ multiplex PCR; TCRdb stores in-frame clones only, minus some. The sample lists about 180,000 clones, 70% to 90% occurring once. The sequencing used peripheral blood, collected after recovery from COVID-19. The TCR originated in a human donor who had recovered from COVID-19. The chain links TRBV29-1 to TRBJ2-6; D not resolved. In nucleotides, the CDR3 is TGCAGCGTTTACAGCTCTGGGGCCAACGTCCTGACTTTC. It yields the protein CSVYSSGANVLTF.